The 8 T cell receptor beta chains in this list originate from one sample, sequenced in a study of CD8 T cells in Susac syndrome. RNA in amounts of roughly 0.5 to 1 ug was reverse transcribed with random hexamers. In TCRdb, the immunoSEQ multiplex PCR reads were re-called with MiXCR into one record per CDR3 protein. The table lists around 200,000 distinct CDR3 sequences, around 94% of them singletons, with around 0.095% in the top ten. Input material: CD4+ T cells from PBMCs. All receptors derive from a human donor with Susac syndrome.

This rearrangement joins TRBV6-6 to TRBJ1-2; 8 bases are a match to TRBD1. Unmatched junction bases numbered 9, after V lost 6 bases and J lost 3 bases. From germline, CDR1 is MNHNY and CDR2 SVGAGI (reference sequence). The CDR3 contains 15 residues. CDR3 amino acids: CASSSPDRGDYGYTF. DNA of the CDR3: TGTGCCAGCAGCTCCCCCGACAGGGGTGACTATGGCTACACCTTC.

The gene calls are TRBV20-1 and TRBJ2-7; 9 bases align to TRBD1. The CDR3 is 14 residues long. Trimming removed 1 base from V and 6 bases from J; junction bases left unmatched: 7. Germline V CDR1 and CDR2: DFQATT, SNEGSKA (reference sequence). DNA of the CDR3: TGCAGTGCTAGAGCGGGACAGGGTATGAGCGAGCAGTACTTC. This codes for CSARAGQGMSEQYF.

The CDR3 DNA is TGCAGCCTATGGGACCGGGACTATGGCTACACCTTC. Translated: CSLWDRDYGYTF. The V and J genes are TRBV29-1 and TRBJ1-2; possible D gene TRBD1, 5 bases. Germline lookup yields CDR1 SQVTM and CDR2 ANQGSEA. The CDR3 sequence is 12 residues long. The V gene lost 8 bases and the J gene lost 3 bases, with 13 bases spanning the gap.

The chain employs TRBV7-2 and TRBJ2-1; 8 bases map to TRBD2. The CDR3 length is 15 residues. V dropped 4 bases and J dropped 7; count of bases not matched to a gene: 9. Germline CDR1 is SGHTA and CDR2 is FQGNSA. CDR3 in DNA: TGTGCCAGCAGCTCCGTGTTCAGCGGGAGTAATGAGCAGTTCTTC. It encodes CASSSVFSGSNEQFF.

As concerns this clonotype: Germline is not matched at one junction end, which may reflect a read error. The chain links TRBV20-1 to TRBJ2-2, with TRBD2 matching over 7 bases. Looked up from germline, CDR1 is DFQATT and CDR2 is SNEGSKA (reference sequence). CDR3 size: 12 residues. The CDR3 here is CSARNRGGVLFF. The CDR3 DNA sequence: TGCAGTGCCAGAAATCGTGGGGGGGTGCTGTTTTTT.

This chain uses TRBV2 with TRBJ2-5; tentative D call: TRBD2 (6 bases). Trimming left V 6 bases short and J 2 bases short, with 13 bases between. Per germline, CDR1 SNHLY and CDR2 FYNNEI. This CDR3 has 14 amino acids. The CDR3 coding sequence is TGTGCCAGCAGGGCGACTAGACCTCAAGAGACCCAGTACTTC. Protein sequence: CASRATRPQETQYF.

The chain combines TRBV6-5 with TRBJ1-5, with D tentatively TRBD1 (5 bases). Germline CDR1 MNHEY, CDR2 SVGAGI. The CDR3 extends over 14 amino acids. V lost 6 bases, J lost 6 bases, and 15 bases lay in between. In DNA form, the CDR3 reads TGTGCCAGCAGACCCGCAGGGAATTTTCAGCCCCAGCATTTT. Translation gives CASRPAGNFQPQHF.

This sequence joins TRBV5-1 and TRBJ1-1; no clear D gene. V lost 3 bases and J lost 0, with 9 bases in between. CDR1 and CDR2 (germline): SGHRS, YFSETQ. The length of the CDR3 is 14 residues. The CDR3 DNA is TGCGCCAGCAGCTCAGAGGGTTTGAACACTGAAGCTTTCTTT. Encoded protein: CASSSEGLNTEAFF. The full variable domain, its missing parts supplied by reference TRBV5-1 and TRBJ1-1, is KAGVTQTPRYLIKTRGQQVTLSCSPISGHRSVSWYQQTPGQGLQFLFEYFSETQRNKGNFPGRFSGRQFSNSRSEMNVSTLELGDSALYLCASSSEGLNTEAFFGQGTRLTVV.